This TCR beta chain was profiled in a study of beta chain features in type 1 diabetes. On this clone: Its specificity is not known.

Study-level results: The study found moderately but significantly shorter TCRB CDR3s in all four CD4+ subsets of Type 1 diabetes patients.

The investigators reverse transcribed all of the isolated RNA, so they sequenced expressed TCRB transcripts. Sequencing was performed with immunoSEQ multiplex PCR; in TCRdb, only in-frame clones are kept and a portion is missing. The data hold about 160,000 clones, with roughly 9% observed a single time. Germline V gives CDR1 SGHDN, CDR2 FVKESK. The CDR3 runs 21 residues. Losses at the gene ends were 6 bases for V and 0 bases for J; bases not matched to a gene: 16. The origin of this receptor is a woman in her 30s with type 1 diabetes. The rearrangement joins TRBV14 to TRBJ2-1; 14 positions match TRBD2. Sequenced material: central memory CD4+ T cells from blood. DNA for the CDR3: TGTGCCAGCAGTTCTTACGCGACTAGCGGGAGGGTGTTGGGCTCCTACAATGAGCAGTTCTTC. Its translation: CASSSYATSGRVLGSYNEQFF. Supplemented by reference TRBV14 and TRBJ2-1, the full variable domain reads EAGVTQFPSHSVIEKGQTVTLRCDPISGHDNLYWYRRVMGKEIKFLLHFVKESKQDESGMPNNRFLAERTGGTYSTLKVQPAELEDSGVYFCASSSYATSGRVLGSYNEQFFGPGTRLTVL.